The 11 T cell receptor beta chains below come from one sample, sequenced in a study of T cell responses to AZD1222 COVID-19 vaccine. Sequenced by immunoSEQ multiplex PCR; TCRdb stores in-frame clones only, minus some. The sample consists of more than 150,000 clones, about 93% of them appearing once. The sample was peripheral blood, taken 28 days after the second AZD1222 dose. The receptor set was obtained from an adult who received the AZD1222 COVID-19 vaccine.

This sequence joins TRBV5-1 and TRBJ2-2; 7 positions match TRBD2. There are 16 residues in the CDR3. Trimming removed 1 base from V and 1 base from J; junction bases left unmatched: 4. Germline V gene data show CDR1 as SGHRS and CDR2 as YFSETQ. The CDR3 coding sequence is TGCGCCAGCAGCTTGTCCCTAGCGGAGAACACCGGGGAGCTGTTTTTT. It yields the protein CASSLSLAENTGELFF. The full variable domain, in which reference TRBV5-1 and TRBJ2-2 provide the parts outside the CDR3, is KAGVTQTPRYLIKTRGQQVTLSCSPISGHRSVSWYQQTPGQGLQFLFEYFSETQRNKGNFPGRFSGRQFSNSRSEMNVSTLELGDSALYLCASSLSLAENTGELFFGEGSRLTVL.

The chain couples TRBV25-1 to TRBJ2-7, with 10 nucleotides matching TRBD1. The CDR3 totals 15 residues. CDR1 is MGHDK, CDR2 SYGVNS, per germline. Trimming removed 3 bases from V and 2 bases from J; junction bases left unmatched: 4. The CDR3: CASSDRTGGTYEQYF. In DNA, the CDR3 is TGTGCCAGCAGTGATAGGACAGGGGGTACCTACGAGCAGTACTTC.

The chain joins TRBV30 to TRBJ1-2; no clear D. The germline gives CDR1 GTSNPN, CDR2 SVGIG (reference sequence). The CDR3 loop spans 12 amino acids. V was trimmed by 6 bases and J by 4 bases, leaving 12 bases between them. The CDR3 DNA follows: TGTGCCTGTTCACCCAGGACCTATGGCTACACCTTC. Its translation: CACSPRTYGYTF.

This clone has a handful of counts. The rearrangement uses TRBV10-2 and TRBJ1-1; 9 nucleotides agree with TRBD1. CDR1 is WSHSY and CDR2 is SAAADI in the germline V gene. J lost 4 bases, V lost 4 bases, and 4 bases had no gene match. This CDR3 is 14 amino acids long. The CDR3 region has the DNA TGCGCCAGCAGTGCCTCGACAGGGGGCACTGAAGCTTTCTTT. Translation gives CASSASTGGTEAFF.

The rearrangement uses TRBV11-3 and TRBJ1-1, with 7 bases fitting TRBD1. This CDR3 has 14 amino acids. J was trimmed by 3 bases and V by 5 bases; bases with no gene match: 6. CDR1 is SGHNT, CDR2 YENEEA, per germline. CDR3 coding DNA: TGTGCCAGCAGCAGACAGGGTGGGGACACTGAAGCTTTCTTT. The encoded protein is CASSRQGGDTEAFF.

The DNA for the CDR3 is TGTGCCAGCAGTTTATACGGCGATGAGCAGTTCTTC. Protein product: CASSLYGDEQFF. The chain carries TRBV27 and TRBJ2-1; D not resolved. Germline V gene lookup returns CDR1 MNHEY and CDR2 SMNVEV (reference sequence). This CDR3 region has 12 residues. Trimming took 1 base from V and 8 from J, leaving 6 bases between them.

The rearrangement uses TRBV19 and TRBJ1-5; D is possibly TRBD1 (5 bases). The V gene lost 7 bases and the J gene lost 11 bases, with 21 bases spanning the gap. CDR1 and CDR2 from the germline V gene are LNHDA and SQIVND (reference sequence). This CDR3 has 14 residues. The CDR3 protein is CASTLGPGDGAQHF. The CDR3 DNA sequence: TGTGCCAGTACCCTAGGCCCGGGGGATGGAGCCCAGCATTTT.

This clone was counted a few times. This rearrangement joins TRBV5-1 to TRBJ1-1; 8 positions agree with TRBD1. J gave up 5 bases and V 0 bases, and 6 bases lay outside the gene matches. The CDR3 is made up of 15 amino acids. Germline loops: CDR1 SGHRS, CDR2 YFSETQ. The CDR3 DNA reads TGCGCCAGCAGCTTGGATGGACAGGGCTTGACTGAAGCTTTCTTT. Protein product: CASSLDGQGLTEAFF.

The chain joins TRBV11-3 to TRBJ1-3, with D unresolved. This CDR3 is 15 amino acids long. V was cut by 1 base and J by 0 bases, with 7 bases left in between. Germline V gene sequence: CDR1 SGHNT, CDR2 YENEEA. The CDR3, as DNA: TGTGCCAGCAGCTTAGGTCAGAGCTCTGGAAACACCATATATTTT. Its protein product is CASSLGQSSGNTIYF.

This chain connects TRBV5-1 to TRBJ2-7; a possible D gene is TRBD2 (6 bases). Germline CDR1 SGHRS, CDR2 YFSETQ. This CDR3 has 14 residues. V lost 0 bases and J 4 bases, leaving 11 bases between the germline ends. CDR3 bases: TGCGCCAGCAGCTTGGCTGGGGGGACTTACGAGCAGTACTTC. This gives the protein CASSLAGGTYEQYF. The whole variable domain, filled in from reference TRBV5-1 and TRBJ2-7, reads KAGVTQTPRYLIKTRGQQVTLSCSPISGHRSVSWYQQTPGQGLQFLFEYFSETQRNKGNFPGRFSGRQFSNSRSEMNVSTLELGDSALYLCASSLAGGTYEQYFGPGTRLTVT.

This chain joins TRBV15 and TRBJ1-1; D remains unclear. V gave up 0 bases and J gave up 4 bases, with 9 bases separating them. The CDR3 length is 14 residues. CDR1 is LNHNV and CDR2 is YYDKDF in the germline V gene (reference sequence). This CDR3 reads CATSRDQDGTEAFF. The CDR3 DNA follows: TGTGCCACCAGCAGAGATCAGGATGGCACTGAAGCTTTCTTT.